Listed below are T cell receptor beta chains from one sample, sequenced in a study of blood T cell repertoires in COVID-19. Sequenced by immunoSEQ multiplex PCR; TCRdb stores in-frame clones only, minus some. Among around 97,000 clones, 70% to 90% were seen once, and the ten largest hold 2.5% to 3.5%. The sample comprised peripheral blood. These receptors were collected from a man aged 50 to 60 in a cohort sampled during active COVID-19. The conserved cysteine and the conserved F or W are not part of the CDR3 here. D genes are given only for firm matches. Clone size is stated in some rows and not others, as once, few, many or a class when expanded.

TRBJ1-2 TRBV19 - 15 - ASSITVWREGNYGYT
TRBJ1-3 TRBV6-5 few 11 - ASSSGLGNTIY
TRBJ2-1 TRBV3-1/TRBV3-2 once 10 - ASSQADNEQF
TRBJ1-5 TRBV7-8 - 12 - ASSLGQGGQPQH
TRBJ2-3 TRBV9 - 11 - ASSALATDTQY
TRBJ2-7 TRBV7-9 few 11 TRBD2 ASSPGTSDEQY
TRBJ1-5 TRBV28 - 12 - ASSFQGGNQPQH
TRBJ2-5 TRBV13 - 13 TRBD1 ASSQQGEASETQY
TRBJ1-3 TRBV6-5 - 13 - ASSYSTPGGNTIY
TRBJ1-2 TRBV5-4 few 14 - ASAPGGLDPNYGYT
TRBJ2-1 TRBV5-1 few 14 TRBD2 ASSLVGTTLGNEQF
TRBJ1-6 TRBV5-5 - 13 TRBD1 ASSHTGTVDSPLH
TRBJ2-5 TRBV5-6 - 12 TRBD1 ASDTQGGQETQY
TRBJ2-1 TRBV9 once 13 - ASSVLPQSDNEQF
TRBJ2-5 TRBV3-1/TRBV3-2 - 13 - ASSQDGRVQETQY
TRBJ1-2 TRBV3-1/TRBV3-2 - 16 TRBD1 ASSPTTQDRADGYGYT
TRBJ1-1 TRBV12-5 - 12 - ASGLYGRNTEAF
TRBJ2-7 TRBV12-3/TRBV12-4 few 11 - ASSPLTGPEQY
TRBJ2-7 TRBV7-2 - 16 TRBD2 ASSQGLAGEPGANEQY
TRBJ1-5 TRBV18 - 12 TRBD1 ASSPGTGDQPQH
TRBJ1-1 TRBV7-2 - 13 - ASSLQGPFGTEAF
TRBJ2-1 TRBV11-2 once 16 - ASSLEGGTLLSYNEQF
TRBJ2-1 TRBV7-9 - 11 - ASSPGGYNEQF
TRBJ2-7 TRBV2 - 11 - ASSEARDYEQY
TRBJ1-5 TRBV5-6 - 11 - ASSLYGNQPQH
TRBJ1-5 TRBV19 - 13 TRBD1 ASSIVGQGGQPQH
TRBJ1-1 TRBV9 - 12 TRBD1 ASSSGTANTEAF
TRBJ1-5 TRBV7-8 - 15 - ASSLVVLATGNQPQH
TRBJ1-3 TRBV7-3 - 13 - ASSEGRNSGNTIY
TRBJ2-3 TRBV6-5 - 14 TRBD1 ASSSAGGRATDTQY
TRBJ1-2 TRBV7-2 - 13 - ASSLPRGQLGGYT
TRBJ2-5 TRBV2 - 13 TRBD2 ASSTGLAGPETQY
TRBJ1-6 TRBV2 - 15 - ASSRAATATDNSPLH
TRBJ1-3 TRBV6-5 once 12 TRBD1 ASSTGGRSNTIY
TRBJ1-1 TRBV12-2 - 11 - ASRSPMNTEAF
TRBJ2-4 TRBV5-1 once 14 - ASSQKTGLAKNIQY
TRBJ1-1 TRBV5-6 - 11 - ASSPGFDTEAF
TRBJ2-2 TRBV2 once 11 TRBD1 ASWTGNTGELF
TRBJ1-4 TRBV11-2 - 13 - ASSLGFGGNEKLF
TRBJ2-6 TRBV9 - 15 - ASSVAPVGSGANVLT
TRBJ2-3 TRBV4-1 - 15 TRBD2 ASSLGTSGGATDTQY
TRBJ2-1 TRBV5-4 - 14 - ASSPGMAGKTNEQF
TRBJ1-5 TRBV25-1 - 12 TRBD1 ASSQTGTNQPQH
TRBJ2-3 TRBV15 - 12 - ATSRQGIPDTQY
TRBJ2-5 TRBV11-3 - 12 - ASSLWDNQETQY
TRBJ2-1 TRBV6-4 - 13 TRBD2 ASSVLLAGESKQF